This TCR beta chain was captured by sequencing in a study of blood T cell repertoires in COVID-19. The CDR3 is 15 amino acids. Germline loops: CDR1 MNHEY, CDR2 SMNVEV (reference sequence). V shed 5 bases and J shed 0 bases, with 14 bases lying between them. TCRdb's copy holds only in-frame clones and misses some; the assay was immunoSEQ multiplex PCR. The data contain 200,000 or so clones, roughly 87% of them singletons. This chain joins TRBV27 and TRBJ2-7, with D tentatively TRBD2 (5 bases). Sequencing was done on a sample of PBMCs or T cells enriched from blood (not recorded which). This clonotype originated in a man between 25 and 39 years old who had recovered from COVID-19. CDR3 sequence: CASSDTPGFSYEQYF. DNA of the CDR3: TGTGCCAGCAGTGATACCCCGGGGTTCTCCTACGAGCAGTACTTC.